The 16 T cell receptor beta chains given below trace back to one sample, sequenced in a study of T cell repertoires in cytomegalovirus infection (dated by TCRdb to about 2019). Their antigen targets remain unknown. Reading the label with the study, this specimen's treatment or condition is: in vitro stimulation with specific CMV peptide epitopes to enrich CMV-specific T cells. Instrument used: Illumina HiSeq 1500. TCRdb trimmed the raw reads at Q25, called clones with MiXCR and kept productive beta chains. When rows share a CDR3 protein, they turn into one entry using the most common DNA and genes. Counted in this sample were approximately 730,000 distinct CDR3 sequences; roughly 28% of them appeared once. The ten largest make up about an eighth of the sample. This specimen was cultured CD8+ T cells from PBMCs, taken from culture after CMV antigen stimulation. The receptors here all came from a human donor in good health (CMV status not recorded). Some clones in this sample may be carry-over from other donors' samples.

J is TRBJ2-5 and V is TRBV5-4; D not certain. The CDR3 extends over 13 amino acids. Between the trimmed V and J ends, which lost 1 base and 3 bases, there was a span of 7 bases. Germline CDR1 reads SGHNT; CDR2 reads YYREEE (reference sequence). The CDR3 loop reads CASSLKSEETQYF. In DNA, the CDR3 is TGTGCCAGCAGCTTGAAAAGCGAAGAGACCCAGTACTTC.

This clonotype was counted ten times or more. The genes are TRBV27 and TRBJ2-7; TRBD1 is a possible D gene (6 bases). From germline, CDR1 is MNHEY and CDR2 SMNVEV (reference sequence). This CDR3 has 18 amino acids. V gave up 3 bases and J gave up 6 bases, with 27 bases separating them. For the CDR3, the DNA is TGTGCCAGCAGTTTGAAATTAAGGACAGCCGTTTATCCGAGCGAGCAGTACTTC. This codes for CASSLKLRTAVYPSEQYF.

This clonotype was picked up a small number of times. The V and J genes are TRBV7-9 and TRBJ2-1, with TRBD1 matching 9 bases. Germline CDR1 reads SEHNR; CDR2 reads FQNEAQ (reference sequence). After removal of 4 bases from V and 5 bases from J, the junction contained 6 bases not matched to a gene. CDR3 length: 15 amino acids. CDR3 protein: CASSSGQGTNNEQFF. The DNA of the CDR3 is TGTGCCAGCAGCTCCGGACAGGGGACAAACAATGAGCAGTTCTTC. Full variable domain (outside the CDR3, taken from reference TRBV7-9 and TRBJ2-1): DTGVSQNPRHKITKRGQNVTFRCDPISEHNRLYWYRQTLGQGPEFLTYFQNEAQLEKSRLLSDRFSAERPKGSFSTLEIQRTEQGDSAMYLCASSSGQGTNNEQFFGPGTRLTVL.

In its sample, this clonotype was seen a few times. CDR3 protein: CASGQNPHNTGELFF. In DNA, the CDR3 is TGTGCTAGTGGCCAAAACCCCCACAACACCGGGGAGCTGTTTTTT. V is TRBV12-5 and J is TRBJ2-2; the D is unclear. The CDR3 loop spans 15 amino acids. Germline V gene lookup returns CDR1 LGHNT and CDR2 FRNRAP. V gave up 6 bases and J gave up 2 bases, with 13 bases separating them.

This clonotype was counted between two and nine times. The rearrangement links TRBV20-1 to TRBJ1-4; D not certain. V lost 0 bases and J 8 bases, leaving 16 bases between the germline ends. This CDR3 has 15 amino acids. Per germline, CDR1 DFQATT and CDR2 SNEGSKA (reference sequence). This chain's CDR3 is CSARDLRGRREKLFF. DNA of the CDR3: TGCAGTGCTAGAGATCTGCGGGGAAGGAGGGAAAAACTGTTTTTT.

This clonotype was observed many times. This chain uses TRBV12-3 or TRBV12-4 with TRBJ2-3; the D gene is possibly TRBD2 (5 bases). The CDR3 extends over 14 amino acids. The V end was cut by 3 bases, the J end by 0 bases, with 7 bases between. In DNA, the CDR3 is TGTGCCAGCAGTTTGAGGGCTAGCACAGATACGCAGTATTTT. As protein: CASSLRASTDTQYF.

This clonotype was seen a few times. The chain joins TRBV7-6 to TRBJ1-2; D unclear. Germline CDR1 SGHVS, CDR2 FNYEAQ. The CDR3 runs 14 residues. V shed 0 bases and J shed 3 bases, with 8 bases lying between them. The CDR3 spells CASSLAVIDYGYTF. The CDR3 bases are TGTGCCAGCAGCTTAGCAGTTATCGACTATGGCTACACCTTC.

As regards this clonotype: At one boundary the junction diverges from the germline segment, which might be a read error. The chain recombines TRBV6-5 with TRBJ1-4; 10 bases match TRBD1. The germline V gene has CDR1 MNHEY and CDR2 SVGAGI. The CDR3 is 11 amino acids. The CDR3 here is CASSSGTGVIF. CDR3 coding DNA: TGTGCCAGCAGTTCCGGGACAGGGGTTATTTTT.

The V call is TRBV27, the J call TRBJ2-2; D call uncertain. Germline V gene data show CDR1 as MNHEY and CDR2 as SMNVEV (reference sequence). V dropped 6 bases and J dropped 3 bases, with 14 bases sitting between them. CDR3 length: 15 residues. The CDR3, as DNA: TGTGCCAGCAGAGGCTTTGAACACTACACCGGGGAGCTGTTTTTT. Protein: CASRGFEHYTGELFF.

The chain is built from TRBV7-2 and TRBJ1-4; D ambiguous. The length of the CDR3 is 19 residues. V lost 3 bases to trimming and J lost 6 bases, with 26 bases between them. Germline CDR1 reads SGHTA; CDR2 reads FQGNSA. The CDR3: CASSLYQGLGLSSYEKLFF. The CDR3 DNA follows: TGTGCCAGCAGCTTGTATCAAGGGTTGGGCCTCTCTAGTTATGAAAAACTGTTTTTT.

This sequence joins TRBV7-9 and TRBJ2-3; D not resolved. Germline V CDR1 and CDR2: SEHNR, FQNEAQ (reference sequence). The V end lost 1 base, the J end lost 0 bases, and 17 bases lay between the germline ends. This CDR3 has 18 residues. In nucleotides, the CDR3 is TGTGCCAGCAGCTTAGTGGGGTCCTACACTTCTAGCACAGATACGCAGTATTTT. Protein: CASSLVGSYTSSTDTQYF.

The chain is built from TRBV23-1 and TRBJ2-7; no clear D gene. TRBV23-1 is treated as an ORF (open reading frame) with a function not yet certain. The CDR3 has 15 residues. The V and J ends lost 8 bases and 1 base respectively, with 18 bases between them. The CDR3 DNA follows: TGCGCCAGCCTCAATCCCGGCAGGCAGTCCTACGAGCAGTACTTC. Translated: CASLNPGRQSYEQYF.

In nucleotides, the CDR3 is TGTGCCAGCAGTCCTAAGTGGGCAAGCTCCTATAATTCACCCCTCCACTTT. The encoded protein is CASSPKWASSYNSPLHF. V gene TRBV6-2 or TRBV6-3 combines with J gene TRBJ1-6; the D is unclear. CDR1 and CDR2 (germline): MNHEY, SVGEGT. The CDR3 covers 17 residues. V was cut by 5 bases and J by 0 bases, with 14 bases left in between.

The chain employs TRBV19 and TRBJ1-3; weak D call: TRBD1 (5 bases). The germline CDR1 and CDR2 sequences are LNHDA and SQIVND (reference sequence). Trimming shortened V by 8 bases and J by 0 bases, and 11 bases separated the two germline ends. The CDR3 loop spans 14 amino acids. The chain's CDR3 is CASDDSTSGNTIYF. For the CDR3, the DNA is TGTGCCAGTGACGACAGTACCTCTGGAAACACCATATATTTT.

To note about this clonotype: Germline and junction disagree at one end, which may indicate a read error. For the CDR3, the DNA is TGTGCCAGCAGCCAATACGACAGGGGGCTTCTCGGCTACACCTTC. Protein sequence: CASSQYDRGLLGYTF. V gene TRBV4-1 combines with J gene TRBJ1-2, with 10 positions matching TRBD1. The CDR3 covers 15 residues. Germline lookup yields CDR1 MGHRA and CDR2 YSYEKL.

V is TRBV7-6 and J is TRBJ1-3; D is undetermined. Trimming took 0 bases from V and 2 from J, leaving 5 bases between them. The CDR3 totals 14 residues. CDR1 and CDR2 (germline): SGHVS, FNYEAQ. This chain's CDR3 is CASSLASTGNTIYF. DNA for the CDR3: TGTGCCAGCAGCTTAGCCAGCACTGGAAACACCATATATTTT. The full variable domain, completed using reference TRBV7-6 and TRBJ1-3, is GAGVSQSPRYKVTKRGQDVALRCDPISGHVSLYWYRQALGQGPEFLTYFNYEAQQDKSGLPNDRFSAERPEGSISTLTIQRTEQRDSAMYRCASSLASTGNTIYFGEGSWLTVV.